This T cell receptor (beta chain) is drawn from a study of identical twins. Points from the study as a whole: There is a chance that invariant MAIT and iNKT cells partially muddied zero-insertion analyses.

The CDR3 consists of 16 residues. V trimming: 3 bases; J trimming: 5 bases; junction bases outside the gene matches: 10. There are many counts of this clonotype. As yet, its antigen is unknown. A universal primer binding site was introduced by template switching. The final cDNA contained unique molecular identifiers. TCRdb itself ran the 5' RACE reads through MiXCR, one entry per CDR3 protein. Here the sample spans fewer than 250,000 distinct CDR3 sequences, approximately 7% being singletons. Separately, the same data were catalogued under a study of yellow fever vaccine responses in identical twins.

V usage is TRBV12-3 or TRBV12-4 and J usage is TRBJ2-5; 9 bases align to TRBD2. This TCR was recovered from a woman aged 18-30 years in good health. Sequenced input: memory (CD45RO+) T cells sorted from blood. The CDR3 here is CASSLHSGSTWETQYF. The CDR3 DNA reads as TGTGCCAGCAGTTTGCATAGCGGGAGTACATGGGAGACCCAGTACTTC.